This T cell receptor (beta chain) was retrieved from a study of multiple sclerosis patients with progressive multifocal leukoencephalopathy. Time point described: before natalizumab initiation. Each PCR contained spiked synthetic TR CDR3 controls spanning every V-J pairing. Clones were sequenced by immunoSEQ multiplex PCR, and TCRdb holds only the in-frame ones, with some missing. This repertoire shows roughly 31,000 clones, 75% to 90% found once; its top ten account for over 1.3%. CDR1 is MNHEY, CDR2 SMNVEV, per germline (reference sequence). Trimming pared 4 bases from V and 0 bases from J, leaving 7 bases between. The CDR3 totals 13 residues.

The V call is TRBV27, the J call TRBJ2-7; unclear D gene. The specimen was PBMCs. The sequence came from a human donor with multiple sclerosis. This CDR3 reads CASSYGHSYEQYF. The DNA of the CDR3 is TGTGCCAGCAGTTACGGGCACTCCTACGAGCAGTACTTC.